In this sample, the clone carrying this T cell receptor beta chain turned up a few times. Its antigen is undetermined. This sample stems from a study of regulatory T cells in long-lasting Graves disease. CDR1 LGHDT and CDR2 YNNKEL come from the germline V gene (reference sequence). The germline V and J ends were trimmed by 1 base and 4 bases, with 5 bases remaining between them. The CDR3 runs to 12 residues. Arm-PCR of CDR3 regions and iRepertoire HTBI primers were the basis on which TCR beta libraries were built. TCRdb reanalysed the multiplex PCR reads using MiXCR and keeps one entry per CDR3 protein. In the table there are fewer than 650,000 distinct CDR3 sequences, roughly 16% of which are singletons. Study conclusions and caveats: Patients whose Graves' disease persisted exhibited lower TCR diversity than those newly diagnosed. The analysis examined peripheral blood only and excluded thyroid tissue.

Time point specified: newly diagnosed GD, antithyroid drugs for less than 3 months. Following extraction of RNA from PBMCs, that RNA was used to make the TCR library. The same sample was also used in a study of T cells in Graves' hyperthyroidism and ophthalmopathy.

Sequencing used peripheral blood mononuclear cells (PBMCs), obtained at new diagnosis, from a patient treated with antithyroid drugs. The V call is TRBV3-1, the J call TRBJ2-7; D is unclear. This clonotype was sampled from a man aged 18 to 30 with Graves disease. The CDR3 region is CASSQAKYEQYF. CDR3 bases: TGTGCCAGCAGCCAAGCGAAATACGAGCAGTACTTC.